One and the same sample provided the 11 T cell receptor beta chains below, sequenced in a study of blood T cell repertoires in COVID-19. Only in-frame clones appear in the TCRdb table, and some are missing; sequencing was by immunoSEQ multiplex PCR. Of around 290,000 clones listed, around 87% were seen once; the top ten hold roughly 8%. Sequencing input: peripheral blood. These receptors were taken from a woman in her forties or fifties who had recovered from COVID-19.

This chain uses TRBV7-2 with TRBJ2-1; 7 nucleotides match TRBD2. CDR1 and CDR2 (germline): SGHTA, FQGNSA. This CDR3 contains 15 residues. V was pared by 3 bases and J by 0 bases, with 2 bases of the junction left unmatched. CDR3 sequence reads: CASSLRGISYNEQFF. The DNA of the CDR3 is TGTGCCAGCAGCTTGCGGGGGATCTCCTACAATGAGCAGTTCTTC.

J is TRBJ2-1 and V is TRBV28, with D unclear. V lost 1 base and J 1 base, leaving 5 bases between the germline ends. The CDR3 sequence is 14 residues long. Germline V gives CDR1 MDHEN, CDR2 SYDVKM. The CDR3 spells CASSLFGSYNEQFF. The CDR3 nucleotides read TGTGCCAGCAGTTTATTCGGTTCCTACAATGAGCAGTTCTTC.

This clone was seen a few times. The V gene is TRBV15, the J gene TRBJ1-1; 7 nucleotides match TRBD1. Germline V CDR1 and CDR2: LNHNV, YYDKDF (reference sequence). The length of the CDR3 is 15 residues. Trimming cost V 5 bases and J 3 bases; bases outside gene matches: 9. CDR3 bases: TGTGCCACCAGCGAGAAACAGGGGTCGTACACTGAAGCTTTCTTT. It yields the protein CATSEKQGSYTEAFF.

This chain links TRBV30 with TRBJ1-2; the D is unclear. Between the trimmed V and J ends, which lost 1 base and 5 bases, there was a span of 11 bases. This CDR3 has 13 amino acids. The germline V gene encodes CDR1 GTSNPN and CDR2 SVGIG (reference sequence). The CDR3 spells CAWSAGLGYGYTF. CDR3 nucleotide sequence: TGTGCCTGGAGTGCAGGACTGGGGTATGGCTACACCTTC. The full variable domain, with the rest looked up from reference TRBV30 and TRBJ1-2, is SQTIHQWPATLVQPVGSPLSLECTVEGTSNPNLYWYRQAAGRGLQLLFYSVGIGQISSEVPQNLSASRPQDRQFILSSKKLLLSDSGFYLCAWSAGLGYGYTFGSGTRLTVV.

The chain has TRBV10-2 and TRBJ1-5; TRBD1 is a possible D gene (6 bases). The CDR3 is 13 residues long. The ends were cut back, 6 bases at V and 6 bases at J, with 12 bases in the middle. Germline assignment: CDR1 WSHSY and CDR2 SAAADI. CDR3 region: CASSRDTGQPQHF. The DNA of the CDR3 is TGCGCCAGCAGCCGGGACACGGGTCAGCCCCAGCATTTT.

This clone occurred a few times. V gene TRBV11-1 combines with J gene TRBJ1-2, with D possibly being TRBD1 (6 bases). The V gene's germline CDR1 is SGHAT and CDR2 FQDESV (reference sequence). This CDR3 is built from 12 residues. V lost 1 base and J 8 bases, leaving 8 bases between the germline ends. CDR3 bases: TGTGCCAGCAGCTTAGACAGGGTCGGCTACACCTTC. Amino acids: CASSLDRVGYTF. The full variable domain, its missing parts supplied by reference TRBV11-1 and TRBJ1-2, is EAEVAQSPRYKITEKSQAVAFWCDPISGHATLYWYRQILGQGPELLVQFQDESVVDDSQLPKDRFSAERLKGVDSTLKIQPAELGDSAMYLCASSLDRVGYTFGSGTRLTVV.

V usage is TRBV9 and J usage is TRBJ2-2; 14 positions agree with TRBD2. Trimming cost V 4 bases and J 6 bases; bases outside gene matches: 5. Germline V gene lookup returns CDR1 SGDLS and CDR2 YYNGEE. The CDR3 totals 16 residues. CDR3 coding DNA: TGTGCCAGCAGCCCGAGACTAGCGGGAGGGGCCGGGGAGCTGTTTTTT. The encoded protein is CASSPRLAGGAGELFF.

The genes are TRBV7-8 and TRBJ2-2; tentatively, D is TRBD1 (6 bases). With 4 bases removed from V and 0 bases from J, the gap between germline ends came to 12 bases. Germline CDR1 SGHVS, CDR2 FQNEAQ. The CDR3 length is 16 residues. As DNA, the CDR3 is TGTGCCAGCAGCTCCAAACAGGGATCGAACACCGGGGAGCTGTTTTTT. It yields the protein CASSSKQGSNTGELFF.

CDR3 protein: CASSLQGAIPLQYF. The CDR3 region has the DNA TGTGCCAGCAGCCTTCAGGGGGCGATCCCTTTGCAGTACTTC. The rearrangement joins TRBV7-9 to TRBJ2-7; 8 bases match TRBD1. Germline V gene data show CDR1 as SEHNR and CDR2 as FQNEAQ (reference sequence). The J segment lost 9 bases and the V segment lost 5 bases, leaving 12 bases of the junction unmatched. CDR3 size: 14 residues.

The rearrangement uses TRBV7-8 and TRBJ2-1, with 8 bases that match TRBD1. This CDR3 is built from 16 residues. Trimming took 2 bases from V and 9 from J; bases not matched to a gene: 12. The germline V gene encodes CDR1 SGHVS and CDR2 FQNEAQ. CDR3 residues: CASSLKWQGAGGEQFF. The CDR3 bases are TGTGCCAGCAGCTTAAAATGGCAGGGGGCAGGGGGTGAGCAGTTCTTC.

V is TRBV28 and J is TRBJ1-2; TRBD1 agrees at 7 bases. With V trimmed by 6 bases and J by 3 bases, 7 bases remained unmatched. The V gene's germline CDR1 is MDHEN and CDR2 SYDVKM. CDR3 length: 14 amino acids. The CDR3 coding sequence is TGTGCCAGCAGAACCGGGACAGAAGACTATGGCTACACCTTC. Translation gives CASRTGTEDYGYTF.